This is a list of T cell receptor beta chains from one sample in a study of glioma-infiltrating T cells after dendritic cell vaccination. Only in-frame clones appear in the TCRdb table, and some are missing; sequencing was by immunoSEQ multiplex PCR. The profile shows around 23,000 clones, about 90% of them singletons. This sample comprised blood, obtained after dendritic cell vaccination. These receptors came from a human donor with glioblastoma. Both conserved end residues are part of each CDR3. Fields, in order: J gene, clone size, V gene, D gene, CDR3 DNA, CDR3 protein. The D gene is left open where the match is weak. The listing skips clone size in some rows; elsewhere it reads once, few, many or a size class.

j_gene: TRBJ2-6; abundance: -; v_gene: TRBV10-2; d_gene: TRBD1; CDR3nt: TGCGCCAGCAGTCGGACAGGGGGCGAAATATCTGGGGCCAACGTCCTGACTTTC; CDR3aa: CASSRTGGEISGANVLTF
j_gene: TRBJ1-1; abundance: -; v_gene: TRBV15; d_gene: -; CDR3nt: TGTGCCACCAGCAGGTATGTTGAGACTGAAGCTTTCTTT; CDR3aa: CATSRYVETEAFF
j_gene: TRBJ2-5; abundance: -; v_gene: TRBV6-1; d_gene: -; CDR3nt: TGTGCCAGCAGCAGACTAGATGCCGCTCTTGAGACCCAGTACTTC; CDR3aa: CASSRLDAALETQYF
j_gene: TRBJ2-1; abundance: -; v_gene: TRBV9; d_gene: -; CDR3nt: TGTGCCAGCAGCGTTTACAGGGAAAATGAGCAGTTCTTC; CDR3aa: CASSVYRENEQFF
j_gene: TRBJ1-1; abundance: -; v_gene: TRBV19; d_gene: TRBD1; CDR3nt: TGTGCCAGTAGAGATTATGCCTACGGCGGGACAGGGGCCATGAACACTGAAGCTTTCTTT; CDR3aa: CASRDYAYGGTGAMNTEAFF
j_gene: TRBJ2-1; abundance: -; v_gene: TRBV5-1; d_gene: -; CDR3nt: TGCGCCAGCAGCTCAACCGGGACTGGGACCTACAATGAGCAGTTCTTC; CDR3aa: CASSSTGTGTYNEQFF
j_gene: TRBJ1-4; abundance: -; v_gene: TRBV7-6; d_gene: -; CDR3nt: TGTGCCAGCAGCTTAGTGGAGAACCTAGGAAATGAAAAACTGTTTTTT; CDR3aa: CASSLVENLGNEKLFF
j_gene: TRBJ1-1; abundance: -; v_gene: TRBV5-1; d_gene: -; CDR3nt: TGCGCCAGCAGCTTGGAAGGCGGACAGTCGGTAAGGGCTTTCTTT; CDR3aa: CASSLEGGQSVRAFF
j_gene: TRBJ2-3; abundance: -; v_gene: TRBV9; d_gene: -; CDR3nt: TGTGCCAGCAGCGTAGGGGGGGGCCGTACAGATACGCAGTATTTT; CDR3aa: CASSVGGGRTDTQYF
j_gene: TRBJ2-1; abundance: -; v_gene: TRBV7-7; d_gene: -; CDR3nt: TGTGCTAGCAGCTACGGGAGTGTTGACTACAATGAGCAGTTCTTC; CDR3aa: CASSYGSVDYNEQFF
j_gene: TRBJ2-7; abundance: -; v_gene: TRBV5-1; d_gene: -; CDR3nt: TGCGCCAGCAGCTTTCTTCGGGGGAGCACCTACGAGCAGTACTTC; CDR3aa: CASSFLRGSTYEQYF
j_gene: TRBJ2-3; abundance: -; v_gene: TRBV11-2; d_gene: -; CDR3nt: TGTGCCAGCAGCTTAGGGGGGGTGCGCACAGATACGCAGTATTTT; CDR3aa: CASSLGGVRTDTQYF
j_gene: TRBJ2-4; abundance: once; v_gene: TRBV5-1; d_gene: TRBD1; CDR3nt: TGCGCCAGCAGCCCAGGGACAGGAAAAGCCAAAAACATTCAGTACTTC; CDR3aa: CASSPGTGKAKNIQYF
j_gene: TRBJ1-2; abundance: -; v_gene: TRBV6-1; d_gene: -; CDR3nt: TGTGCCAGCAGCGAGTCTGACGGACAAGTCTATGGCTACACCTTC; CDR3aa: CASSESDGQVYGYTF
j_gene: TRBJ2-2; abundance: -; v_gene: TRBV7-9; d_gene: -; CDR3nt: TGTGCCAGCAGCTCCATAGACAGGCCGAACACCGGGGAGCTGTTTTTT; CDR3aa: CASSSIDRPNTGELFF
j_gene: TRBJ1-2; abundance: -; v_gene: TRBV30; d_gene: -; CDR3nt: TGTGCCTGGAGCACAACCGCCGGGACCGGGGAGGGAGGCTACACCTTC; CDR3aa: CAWSTTAGTGEGGYTF
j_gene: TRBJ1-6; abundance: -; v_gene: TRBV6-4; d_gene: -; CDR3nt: TGTGCCAGCAGTTTATCACCCCTCCACTTT; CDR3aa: CASSLSPLHF
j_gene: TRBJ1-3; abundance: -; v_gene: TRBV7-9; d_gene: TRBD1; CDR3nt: TGTGCCAGCAGACAGGGGGGCGGCTCTGGAAACACCATATATTTT; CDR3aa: CASRQGGGSGNTIYF
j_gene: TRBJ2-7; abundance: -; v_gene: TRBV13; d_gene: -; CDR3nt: TGTGCCAGCAGCCGGGCTTTGGAGGGGATCTACGAGCAGTACTTC; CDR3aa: CASSRALEGIYEQYF
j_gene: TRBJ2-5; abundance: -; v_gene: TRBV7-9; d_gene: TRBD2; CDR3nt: TGTGCCAGCAGATTTGCTCGGGGGGAGGCCCTAAAGTACTTC; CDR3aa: CASRFARGEALKYF